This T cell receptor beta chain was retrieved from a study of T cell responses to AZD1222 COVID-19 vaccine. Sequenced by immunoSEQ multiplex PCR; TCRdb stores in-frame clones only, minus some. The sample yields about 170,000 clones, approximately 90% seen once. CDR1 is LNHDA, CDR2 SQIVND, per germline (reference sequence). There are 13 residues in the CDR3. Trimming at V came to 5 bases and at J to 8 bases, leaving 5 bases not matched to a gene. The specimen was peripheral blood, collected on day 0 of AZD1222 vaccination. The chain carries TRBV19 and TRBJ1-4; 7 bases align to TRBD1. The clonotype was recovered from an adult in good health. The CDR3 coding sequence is TGTGCCAGTAGTGGGACAGATCGGGAAAAACTGTTTTTT. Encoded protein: CASSGTDREKLFF.